This TCR beta chain emerged from a study of CD8 T cells in Susac syndrome. Background on the study: When their blood was taken, patients with Susac syndrome were therapy-naive, taking corticosteroids, or taking intravenous immunoglobulin alone. Findings and limits, study-wide: When the CD4+ T cell repertoires of patients with Susac syndrome were examined, they did not show any clonal expansion.

Trimming took off 1 base at V and 4 bases at J, with 10 bases between the two ends. The length of the CDR3 is 15 residues. Germline lookup yields CDR1 KGHDR and CDR2 SFDVKD. A quantity of about 0.5 to 1 ug RNA underwent reverse transcription using random hexamers. Amplification of TCR beta CDR3 by immunoSEQ multiplex PCR spanned 54 Vbeta and 13 Jbeta. TCRdb re-called the immunoSEQ multiplex PCR reads with MiXCR, one entry per CDR3 protein. The table lists about 150,000 distinct CDR3 sequences, 90% to 96% of them singletons. In blood CD8+ and CD4+ T cells, TCR beta underwent sequencing. Worth noting for this clonotype: No antigen is known for it.

The clonotype was recovered from a human donor with Susac syndrome. The gene calls are TRBV24-1 and TRBJ2-1, with no clear D. The sample consisted of CD4+ T cells from PBMCs. CDR3 residues: CATSDLARPYNEQFF. The CDR3, as DNA: TGTGCCACCAGTGATTTAGCGAGACCGTACAATGAGCAGTTCTTC.